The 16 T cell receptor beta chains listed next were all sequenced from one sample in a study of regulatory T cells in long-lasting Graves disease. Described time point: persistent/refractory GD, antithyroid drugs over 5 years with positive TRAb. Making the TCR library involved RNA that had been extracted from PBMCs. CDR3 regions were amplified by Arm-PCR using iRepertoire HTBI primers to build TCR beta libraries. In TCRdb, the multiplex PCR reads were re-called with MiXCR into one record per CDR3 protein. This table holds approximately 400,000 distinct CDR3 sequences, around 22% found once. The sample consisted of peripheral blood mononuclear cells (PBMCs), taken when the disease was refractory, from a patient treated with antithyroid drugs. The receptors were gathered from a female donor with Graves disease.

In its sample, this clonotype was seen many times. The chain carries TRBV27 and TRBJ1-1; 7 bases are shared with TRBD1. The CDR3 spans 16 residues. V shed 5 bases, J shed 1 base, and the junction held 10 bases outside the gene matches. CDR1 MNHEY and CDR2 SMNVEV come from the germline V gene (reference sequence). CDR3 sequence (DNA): TGTGCCAGCAGTAGCGATACAGGGGCCCGGAACACTGAAGCTTTCTTT. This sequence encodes CASSSDTGARNTEAFF.

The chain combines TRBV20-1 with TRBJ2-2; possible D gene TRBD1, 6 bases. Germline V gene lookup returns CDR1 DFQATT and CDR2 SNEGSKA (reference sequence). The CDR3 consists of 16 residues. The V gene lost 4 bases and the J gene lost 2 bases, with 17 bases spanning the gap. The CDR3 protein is CSAIRPGTKNTGELFF. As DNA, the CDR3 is TGCAGTGCTATAAGACCCGGGACAAAAAACACCGGGGAGCTGTTTTTT.

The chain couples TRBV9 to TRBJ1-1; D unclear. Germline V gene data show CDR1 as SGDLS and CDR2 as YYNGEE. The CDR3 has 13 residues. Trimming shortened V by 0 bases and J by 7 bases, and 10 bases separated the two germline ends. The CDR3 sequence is CASSVVLGGEAFF. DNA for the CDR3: TGTGCCAGCAGCGTAGTTCTGGGCGGTGAAGCTTTCTTT. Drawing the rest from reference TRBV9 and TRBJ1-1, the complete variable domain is DSGVTQTPKHLITATGQRVTLRCSPRSGDLSVYWYQQSLDQGLQFLIQYYNGEERAKGNILERFSAQQFPDLHSELNLSSLELGDSALYFCASSVVLGGEAFFGQGTRLTVV.

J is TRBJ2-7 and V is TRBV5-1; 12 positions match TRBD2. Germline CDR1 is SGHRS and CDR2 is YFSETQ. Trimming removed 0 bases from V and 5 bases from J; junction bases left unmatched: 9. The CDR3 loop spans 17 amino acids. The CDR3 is CASSLGDRLAGVNEQYF. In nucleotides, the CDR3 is TGCGCCAGCAGCTTGGGCGACAGACTAGCGGGAGTCAACGAGCAGTACTTC.

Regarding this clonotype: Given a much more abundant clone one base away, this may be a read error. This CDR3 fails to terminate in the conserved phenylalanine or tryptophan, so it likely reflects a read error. In DNA, the CDR3 is TGCAGTGCTAGACCGGGACAGTTCAACACTGAAGCTTTCATT. Translated: CSARPGQFNTEAFI. The chain employs TRBV20-1 and TRBJ1-1; 7 bases map to TRBD1. Germline V CDR1 and CDR2: DFQATT, SNEGSKA (reference sequence). The CDR3 is made up of 14 amino acids. V was clipped by 2 bases and J by 2 bases; unmatched bases: 5.

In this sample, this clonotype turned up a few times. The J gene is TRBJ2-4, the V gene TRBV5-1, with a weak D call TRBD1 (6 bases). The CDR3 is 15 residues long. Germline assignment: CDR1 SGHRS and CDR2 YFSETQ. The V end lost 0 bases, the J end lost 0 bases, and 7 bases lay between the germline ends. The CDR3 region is CASSLEGGAKNIQYF. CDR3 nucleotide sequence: TGCGCCAGCAGCTTGGAAGGGGGAGCCAAAAACATTCAGTACTTC.

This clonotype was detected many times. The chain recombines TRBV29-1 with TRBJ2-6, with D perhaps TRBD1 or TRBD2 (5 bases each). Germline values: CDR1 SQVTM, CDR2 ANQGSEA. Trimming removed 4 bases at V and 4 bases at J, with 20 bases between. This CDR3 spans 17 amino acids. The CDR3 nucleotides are TGCAGCGTTGGGGACGGACTGATCCGCCCGGGGGCCAACGTCCTGACTTTC. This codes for CSVGDGLIRPGANVLTF.

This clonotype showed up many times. The CDR3 DNA reads TGTGCCAGCAGCATCACAGGGAGACGCACTGAAGCTTTCTTT. This translates into CASSITGRRTEAFF. The chain is built from TRBV7-9 and TRBJ1-1, with D maybe TRBD1 (6 bases). The CDR3 consists of 14 residues. The V gene's germline CDR1 is SEHNR and CDR2 FQNEAQ (reference sequence). Trimming stripped 5 bases from V and 4 bases from J, with 14 bases between. Full variable domain (outside the CDR3, taken from reference TRBV7-9 and TRBJ1-1): DTGVSQNPRHKITKRGQNVTFRCDPISEHNRLYWYRQTLGQGPEFLTYFQNEAQLEKSRLLSDRFSAERPKGSFSTLEIQRTEQGDSAMYLCASSITGRRTEAFFGQGTRLTVV.

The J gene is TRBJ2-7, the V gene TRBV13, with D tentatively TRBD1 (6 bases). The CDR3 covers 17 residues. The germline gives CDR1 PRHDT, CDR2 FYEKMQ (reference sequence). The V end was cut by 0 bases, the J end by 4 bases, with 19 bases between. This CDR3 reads CASSLGTTGLARYEQYF. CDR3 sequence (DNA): TGTGCCAGCAGCTTAGGCACAACAGGGCTCGCTAGGTACGAGCAGTACTTC.

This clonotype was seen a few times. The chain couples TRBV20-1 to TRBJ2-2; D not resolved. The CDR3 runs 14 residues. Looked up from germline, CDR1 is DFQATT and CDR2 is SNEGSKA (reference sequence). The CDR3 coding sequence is TGCAGCGTAACTACCGCTGCGAACACCGGGGAGCTGTTTTTT. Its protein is CSVTTAANTGELFF.

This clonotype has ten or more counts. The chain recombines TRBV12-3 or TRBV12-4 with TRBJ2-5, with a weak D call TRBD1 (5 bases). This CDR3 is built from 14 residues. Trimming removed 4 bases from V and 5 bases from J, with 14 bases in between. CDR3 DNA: TGTGCCAGCAGTTCAGGGTACCTTGGGGAGACCCAGTACTTC. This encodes CASSSGYLGETQYF.

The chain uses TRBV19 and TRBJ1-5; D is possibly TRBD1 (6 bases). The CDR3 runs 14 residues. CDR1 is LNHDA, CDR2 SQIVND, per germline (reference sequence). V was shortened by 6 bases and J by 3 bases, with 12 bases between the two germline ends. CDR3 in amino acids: CASSAGAINQPQHF. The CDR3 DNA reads TGTGCCAGTAGCGCAGGGGCCATCAATCAGCCCCAGCATTTT.

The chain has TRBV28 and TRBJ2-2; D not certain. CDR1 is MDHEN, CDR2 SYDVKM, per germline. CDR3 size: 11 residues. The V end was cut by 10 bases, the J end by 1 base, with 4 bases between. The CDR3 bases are TGTGCCACCGGGAACACCGGGGAGCTGTTTTTT. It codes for CATGNTGELFF.

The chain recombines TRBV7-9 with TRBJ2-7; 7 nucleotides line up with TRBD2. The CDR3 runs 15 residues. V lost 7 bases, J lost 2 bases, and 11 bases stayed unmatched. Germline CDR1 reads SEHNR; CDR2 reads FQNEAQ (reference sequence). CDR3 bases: TGTGCCAGCAAAACGGCGGGAGCCCTTACCTACGAGCAGTACTTC. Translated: CASKTAGALTYEQYF.

For the CDR3, the DNA is TGTGCCAGTAGGAAAGCCGGGACAGCCACCGCTTACGAGCAGTACTTC. Protein: CASRKAGTATAYEQYF. J is TRBJ2-7 and V is TRBV19, with 7 bases aligning to TRBD1. This CDR3 is built from 16 residues. In germline, CDR1 is LNHDA, CDR2 SQIVND (reference sequence). J lost 4 bases, V lost 6 bases, and 15 bases had no gene match.

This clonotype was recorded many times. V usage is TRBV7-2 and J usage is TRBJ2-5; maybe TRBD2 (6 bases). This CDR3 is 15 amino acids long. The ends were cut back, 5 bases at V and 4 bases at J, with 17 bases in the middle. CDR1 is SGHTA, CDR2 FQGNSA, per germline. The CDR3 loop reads CASSRRPGVGETQYF. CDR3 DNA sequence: TGTGCCAGCAGCCGAAGGCCGGGAGTGGGAGAGACCCAGTACTTC.